Presented here are 26 T cell receptor beta chains from one specimen sequenced in a study of cytomegalovirus exposure and HLA in healthy donors. The table came from immunoSEQ multiplex PCR; TCRdb's copy has only in-frame clones and leaves some out. The table includes 150,000 to 200,000 clones, 80% to 90% detected once. The sequenced material came from PBMCs. The receptors come from a young woman in good health and CMV-seronegative.

This sequence joins TRBV30 and TRBJ2-2; TRBD2 aligns across 10 bases. The CDR3 totals 15 residues. Germline trimming cut 2 bases from V and 4 bases from J; bases unmatched to any gene: 4. Germline CDR1 is GTSNPN and CDR2 is SVGIG (reference sequence). The CDR3 DNA sequence: TGTGCCTGGAGTCCCGGACTAGCGGCCACCGGGGAGCTGTTTTTT. Its translation: CAWSPGLAATGELFF. The complete variable domain, with remaining parts taken from reference TRBV30 and TRBJ2-2, reads SQTIHQWPATLVQPVGSPLSLECTVEGTSNPNLYWYRQAAGRGLQLLFYSVGIGQISSEVPQNLSASRPQDRQFILSSKKLLLSDSGFYLCAWSPGLAATGELFFGEGSRLTVL.

V and J are TRBV11-3 and TRBJ2-1; 10 bases line up with TRBD1. The V gene end was trimmed by 5 bases and the J gene end by 2 bases; junction bases not matched to a gene: 3. CDR3 size: 15 residues. Germline assignment: CDR1 SGHNT and CDR2 YENEEA. The CDR3 coding sequence is TGTGCCAGCAGCCGGGACAGGGGTCCCTACAATGAGCAGTTCTTC. It is translated as CASSRDRGPYNEQFF.

This chain joins TRBV29-1 and TRBJ2-7; 8 nucleotides match TRBD1. The length of the CDR3 is 12 residues. The V and J ends lost 3 bases and 2 bases, in that order; junction bases with no gene match: 0. Germline loops: CDR1 SQVTM, CDR2 ANQGSEA. The CDR3 loop reads CSVEGQAYEQYF. The CDR3 coding sequence is TGCAGCGTTGAGGGACAGGCCTACGAGCAGTACTTC.

The chain combines TRBV19 with TRBJ2-5; possibly TRBD1 for D (5 bases). V lost 3 bases, J lost 0 bases, and 8 bases lay in between. The CDR3 spans 14 residues. Germline-derived CDR1 and CDR2 are LNHDA and SQIVND (reference sequence). CDR3 loop: CASSINRYQETQYF. The CDR3 DNA is TGTGCCAGTAGTATCAACAGGTACCAAGAGACCCAGTACTTC.

The chain combines TRBV5-1 with TRBJ1-5; TRBD1 aligns across 7 bases. In germline, CDR1 is SGHRS, CDR2 YFSETQ. The CDR3 length is 14 residues. The V and J ends lost 2 bases and 2 bases, in that order; junction bases with no gene match: 1. CDR3 residues: CASSLTGGNQPQHF. In DNA form, the CDR3 reads TGCGCCAGCAGCTTAACAGGGGGCAATCAGCCCCAGCATTTT.

The chain couples TRBV5-1 to TRBJ1-1; the D is unclear. V lost 4 bases and J lost 1, with 17 bases in between. Germline CDR1 reads SGHRS; CDR2 reads YFSETQ. The CDR3 has 16 amino acids. The CDR3 nucleotides read TGCGCCAGCAGCAATCACCTGACACACCAGAACACTGAAGCTTTCTTT. Its translation is CASSNHLTHQNTEAFF.

This chain uses TRBV5-1 with TRBJ2-5; 9 nucleotides line up with TRBD1. Germline values: CDR1 SGHRS, CDR2 YFSETQ. The CDR3 has 15 amino acids. Trimming at V came to 4 bases and at J to 5 bases, leaving 9 bases not matched to a gene. The CDR3: CASSQGQGPGETQYF. CDR3 bases: TGCGCCAGCAGCCAAGGACAGGGGCCGGGGGAGACCCAGTACTTC.

The rearrangement links TRBV6-1 to TRBJ1-2; D remains unclear. The CDR3 contains 14 residues. Germline loops: CDR1 MNHNS, CDR2 SASEGT. Trimming pared 1 base from V and 4 bases from J, leaving 10 bases between. The CDR3 region is CASSEGRGFYGYTF. CDR3 coding DNA: TGTGCCAGCAGTGAAGGCCGGGGTTTCTATGGCTACACCTTC.

The CDR3 DNA is TGTGCCAGCAGCGCCACCACAACAGGGAACGAGCAGTACTTC. Its protein is CASSATTTGNEQYF. This chain joins TRBV9 and TRBJ2-7; D may be TRBD1 (6 bases). Germline V gene lookup returns CDR1 SGDLS and CDR2 YYNGEE. The ends were cut back, 3 bases at V and 5 bases at J, with 15 bases in the middle. CDR3 length: 14 amino acids.

The chain employs TRBV19 and TRBJ1-5; no clear D. Germline V gene lookup returns CDR1 LNHDA and CDR2 SQIVND (reference sequence). The CDR3 extends over 13 amino acids. Trimming pared 4 bases from V and 0 bases from J, leaving 4 bases between. CDR3 coding DNA: TGTGCCAGTAGTACCTCTAGCAATCAGCCCCAGCATTTT. Translation: CASSTSSNQPQHF.

The V and J genes are TRBV9 and TRBJ1-5, with D unresolved. The CDR3 runs to 14 residues. Germline V lookup: CDR1 SGDLS, CDR2 YYNGEE. The V and J ends lost 5 bases and 1 base respectively, with 10 bases between them. CDR3 nucleotide sequence: TGTGCCAGCAGTTCGGGGATGAGCAATCAGCCCCAGCATTTT. Its translation is CASSSGMSNQPQHF.

The V gene is TRBV5-1, the J gene TRBJ2-1; D call uncertain. V was pared by 0 bases and J by 7 bases, with 5 bases between. CDR1 and CDR2 (germline): SGHRS, YFSETQ. The CDR3 length is 12 residues. This CDR3 reads CASSLVSNEQFF. The CDR3 DNA sequence: TGCGCCAGCAGCTTGGTCTCGAATGAGCAGTTCTTC. Based on the CDR3 plus reference TRBV5-1 and TRBJ2-1, the full variable domain is KAGVTQTPRYLIKTRGQQVTLSCSPISGHRSVSWYQQTPGQGLQFLFEYFSETQRNKGNFPGRFSGRQFSNSRSEMNVSTLELGDSALYLCASSLVSNEQFFGPGTRLTVL.

The chain combines TRBV2 with TRBJ1-5; D gene ambiguous. Germline assignment: CDR1 SNHLY and CDR2 FYNNEI. V was clipped by 4 bases and J by 0 bases, with 19 bases between them. This CDR3 contains 18 residues. This CDR3 is CASSAKPGRTYSNQPQHF. The CDR3 DNA reads as TGTGCCAGCAGTGCAAAGCCGGGGAGAACTTATAGCAATCAGCCCCAGCATTTT.

The V call is TRBV6-6, the J call TRBJ2-5; 7 nucleotides match TRBD2. Germline CDR1 is MNHNY and CDR2 is SVGAGI (reference sequence). Unmatched junction bases numbered 10, after V lost 2 bases and J lost 4 bases. This CDR3 has 16 residues. The CDR3 region has the DNA TGTGCCAGCAGTTACGGGAAGCGGGGCCCTTCAGAGACCCAGTACTTC. Its protein is CASSYGKRGPSETQYF.

The rearrangement uses TRBV23-1 and TRBJ1-1, with D unclear. TRBV23-1 is filed as an ORF, its function uncertain. The CDR3 extends over 15 amino acids. V lost 7 bases and J lost 0, with 15 bases in between. The CDR3 DNA follows: TGCGCCAGCACCCCACAGTTTTGGATGAACACTGAAGCTTTCTTT. This sequence encodes CASTPQFWMNTEAFF.

The chain joins TRBV29-1 to TRBJ1-2; TRBD1 matches at 9 bases. The CDR3 runs to 11 residues. With 7 bases clipped from V and 8 bases from J, the junction kept 5 bases outside the gene matches. CDR1 and CDR2 from the germline V gene are SQVTM and ANQGSEA. The CDR3 DNA reads TGCAGCGACGGACAGGGGATCGGCTACACCTTC. It encodes CSDGQGIGYTF.

V gene TRBV6-1 combines with J gene TRBJ2-1; tentatively, D is TRBD2 (5 bases). The germline gives CDR1 MNHNS, CDR2 SASEGT. Trimming pared 2 bases from V and 9 bases from J, leaving 14 bases between. This CDR3 region has 14 residues. Here the CDR3 reads CASSEPGVRGEQFF. CDR3 nucleotides: TGTGCCAGCAGTGAACCGGGCGTACGGGGTGAGCAGTTCTTC.

Regarding this clone: Other DNA sequences in this specimen translate into the identical CDR3. The V call is TRBV27, the J call TRBJ2-7, with 8 positions matching TRBD1. V shed 6 bases, J shed 7 bases, and the junction held 5 bases outside the gene matches. The CDR3 has 12 residues. Germline V gene lookup returns CDR1 MNHEY and CDR2 SMNVEV (reference sequence). The CDR3: CASSLTGGEQYF. The CDR3 nucleotides read TGTGCCAGCAGCCTCACAGGGGGAGAGCAGTACTTC.

The CDR3 here is CASSEGQGFSYEQYF. In DNA, the CDR3 is TGCGCCAGCAGCGAGGGACAGGGGTTTAGTTACGAGCAGTACTTC. The rearrangement uses TRBV4-1 and TRBJ2-7, with TRBD1 matching over 10 bases. CDR3 length: 15 amino acids. The V and J ends lost 5 bases and 4 bases, in that order; junction bases with no gene match: 8. CDR1 and CDR2 from the germline V gene are MGHRA and YSYEKL.

The V and J genes are TRBV6-5 and TRBJ2-1; 8 nucleotides agree with TRBD2. With V trimmed by 6 bases and J by 4 bases, 8 bases remained unmatched. The CDR3 is 15 residues long. Germline V gene sequence: CDR1 MNHEY, CDR2 SVGAGI. For the CDR3, the DNA is TGTGCCAGCAGGCAAGGGGCTAGCGGGTACAATGAGCAGTTCTTC. It translates to CASRQGASGYNEQFF.

The rearrangement uses TRBV9 and TRBJ1-2, with a tentative D call TRBD1 (5 bases). V lost 0 bases and J 0 bases, leaving 6 bases between the germline ends. The V gene's germline CDR1 is SGDLS and CDR2 YYNGEE. The CDR3 has 14 residues. This CDR3 reads CASSVATANYGYTF. The DNA for the CDR3 is TGTGCCAGCAGCGTAGCGACAGCTAACTATGGCTACACCTTC.

V is TRBV6-4 and J is TRBJ1-2, with a possible D match to TRBD1 (6 bases). From germline, CDR1 is MRHNA and CDR2 SNTAGT. The CDR3 length is 13 residues. V lost 3 bases to trimming and J lost 2 bases, with 7 bases between them. In DNA, the CDR3 is TGTGCCAGCAGTGAAGGGGGAAACTATGGCTACACCTTC. Translated, it gives CASSEGGNYGYTF.

The chain joins TRBV10-2 to TRBJ1-6; D unresolved. Trimming removed 3 bases from V and 4 bases from J, with 19 bases in between. This CDR3 is 18 amino acids long. The germline V gene has CDR1 WSHSY and CDR2 SAAADI. CDR3 sequence reads: CASSELGGQRKYNSPLHF. The CDR3 nucleotides read TGCGCCAGCAGTGAACTAGGAGGGCAGAGAAAATATAATTCACCCCTCCACTTT.

The J gene is TRBJ2-5, the V gene TRBV10-3; TRBD2 is a possible D gene (7 bases). Germline V gene data show CDR1 as ENHRY and CDR2 as SYGVKD. V lost 3 bases to trimming and J lost 6 bases, with 14 bases between them. The CDR3 extends over 14 amino acids. The DNA for the CDR3 is TGTGCCATCAGTGAAGGGGGGGGCCTGCAGACCCAGTACTTC. Protein: CAISEGGGLQTQYF.

This chain connects TRBV4-1 to TRBJ1-2, with D perhaps TRBD1 (6 bases). Germline CDR1 reads MGHRA; CDR2 reads YSYEKL. V lost 4 bases and J 4 bases, leaving 10 bases between the germline ends. This CDR3 region has 13 residues. The CDR3 sequence is CASSPGQSYGYTF. The CDR3 region has the DNA TGCGCCAGCAGCCCCGGACAGTCCTATGGCTACACCTTC.

This clone has just a few counts. The CDR3 sequence: CSVIYSTGMNTEAFF. The CDR3, as DNA: TGCAGCGTGATATATTCGACAGGGATGAACACTGAAGCTTTCTTT. The rearrangement uses TRBV29-1 and TRBJ1-1, with 7 bases that match TRBD1. Germline values: CDR1 SQVTM, CDR2 ANQGSEA. This CDR3 is built from 15 residues. With 6 bases clipped from V and 0 bases from J, the junction kept 10 bases outside the gene matches. Filled out from reference TRBV29-1 and TRBJ1-1, the complete variable domain reads SAVISQKPSRDICQRGTSLTIQCQVDSQVTMMFWYRQQPGQSLTLIATANQGSEATYESGFVIDKFPISRPNLTFSTLTVSNMSPEDSSIYLCSVIYSTGMNTEAFFGQGTRLTVV.